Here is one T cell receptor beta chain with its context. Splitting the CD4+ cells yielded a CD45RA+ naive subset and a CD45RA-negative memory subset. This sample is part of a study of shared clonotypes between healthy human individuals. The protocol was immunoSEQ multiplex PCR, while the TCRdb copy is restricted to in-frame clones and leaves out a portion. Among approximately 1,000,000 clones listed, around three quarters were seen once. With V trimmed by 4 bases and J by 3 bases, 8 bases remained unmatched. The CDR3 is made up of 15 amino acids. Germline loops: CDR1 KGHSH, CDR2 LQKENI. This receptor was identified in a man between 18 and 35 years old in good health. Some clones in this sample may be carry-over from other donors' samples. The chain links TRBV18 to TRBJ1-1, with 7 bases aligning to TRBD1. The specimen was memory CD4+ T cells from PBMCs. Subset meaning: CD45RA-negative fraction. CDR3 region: CASSQRGQADTEAFF. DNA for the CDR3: TGTGCCAGCTCACAGCGTGGACAGGCGGACACTGAAGCTTTCTTT.